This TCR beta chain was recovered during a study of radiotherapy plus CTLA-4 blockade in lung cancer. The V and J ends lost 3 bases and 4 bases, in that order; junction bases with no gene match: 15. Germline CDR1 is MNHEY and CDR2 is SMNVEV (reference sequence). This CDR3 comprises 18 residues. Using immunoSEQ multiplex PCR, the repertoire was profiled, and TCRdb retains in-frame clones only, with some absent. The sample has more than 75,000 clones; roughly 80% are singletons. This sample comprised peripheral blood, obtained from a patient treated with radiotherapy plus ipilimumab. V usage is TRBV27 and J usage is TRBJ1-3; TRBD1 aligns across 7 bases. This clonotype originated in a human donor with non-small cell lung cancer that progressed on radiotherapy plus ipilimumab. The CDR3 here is CASSFDAPLTGRGNTIYF. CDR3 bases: TGTGCCAGCAGTTTCGACGCCCCGCTGACAGGGAGAGGAAACACCATATATTTT.